This TCR beta chain emerged from a study of response to subunit inactivated influenza vaccine (dated by TCRdb to 2017 to 2018). For the study in its entirety: To follow how T cells responded to a trivalent subunit inactivated influenza vaccine, the researchers relied on deep quantitative profiling of the T cell receptor repertoire. Findings and caveats that apply to the study as a whole: The authors suggested that each seasonal influenza vaccination may recruit only a limited number of new T cells.

This clonotype has a handful of counts. Its target antigen remains unknown. Per-base quality was not reported, and no clone a single base away is much larger than it. The germline V gene provides CDR1 SGHTA and CDR2 FQGNSA. Relative to germline, V is 5 bases shorter and J is 11 bases shorter, with 13 bases between their ends. The CDR3 runs 12 amino acids, cysteine and phenylalanine included. Only the CDR3 portion is preserved as DNA: 36 bases, with reading frame beginning at the first base. The method behind the library was RT-PCR. Sequencing took place on an Illumina HiSeq 2500. Through fastp at Q25 and MiXCR, TCRdb rebuilt clones from the public reads, retaining in-frame beta chains. Each entry is one CDR3 protein sequence, shown with its most common DNA and genes. The sample table holds roughly 630,000 distinct CDR3 sequences, of which 12% to 15% were seen once. Jointly, the top ten make up approximately 7.6% of the sample.

The sample here was PBMCs from blood, taken 14 to 15 days before vaccination. This TCR derives from a man in his fifties who received an inactivated influenza vaccine. Donor details come from another sample of the same person, matched by shared clones. Rearrangement joined TRBV7-2 to TRBJ1-5, with the D gene uncertain. The CDR3 protein is CASSQRAGAQHF. In nucleotides, the sequence is TGTGCCAGCAGCCAACGGGCGGGCGCCCAGCATTTT.